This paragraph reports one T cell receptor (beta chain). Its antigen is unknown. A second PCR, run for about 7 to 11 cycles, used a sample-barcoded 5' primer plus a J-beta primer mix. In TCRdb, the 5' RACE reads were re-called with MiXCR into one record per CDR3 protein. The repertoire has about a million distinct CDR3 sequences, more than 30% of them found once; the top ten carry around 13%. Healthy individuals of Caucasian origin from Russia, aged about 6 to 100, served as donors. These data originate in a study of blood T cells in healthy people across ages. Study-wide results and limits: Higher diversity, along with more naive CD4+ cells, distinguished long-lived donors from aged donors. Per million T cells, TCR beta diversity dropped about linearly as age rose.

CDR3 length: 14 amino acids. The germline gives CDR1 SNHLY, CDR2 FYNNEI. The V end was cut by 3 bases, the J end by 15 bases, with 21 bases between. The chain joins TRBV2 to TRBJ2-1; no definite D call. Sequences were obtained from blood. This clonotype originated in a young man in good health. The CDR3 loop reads CASSDWSQPLLLFF. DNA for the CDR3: TGTGCCAGCAGTGATTGGAGCCAGCCGTTACTGTTGTTCTTC.